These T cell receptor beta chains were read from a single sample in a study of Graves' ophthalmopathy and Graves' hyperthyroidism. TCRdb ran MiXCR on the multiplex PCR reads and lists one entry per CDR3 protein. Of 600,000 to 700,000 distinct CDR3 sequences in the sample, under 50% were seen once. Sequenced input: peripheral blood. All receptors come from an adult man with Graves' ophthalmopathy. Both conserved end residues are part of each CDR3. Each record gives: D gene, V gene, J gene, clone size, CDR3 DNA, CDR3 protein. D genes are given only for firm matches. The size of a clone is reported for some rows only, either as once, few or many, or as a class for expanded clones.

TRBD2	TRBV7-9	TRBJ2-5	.	TGTGCCAGCAGCTTTAGACTAGCGGGACCGGATCAAGCGGAGAAAGAGACCCAGTACTTC	CASSFRLAGPDQAEKETQYF
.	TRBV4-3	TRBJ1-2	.	TGCGCCAGCAGCCAAGATGGCTACACCTTC	CASSQDGYTF
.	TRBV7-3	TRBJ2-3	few	TGTGCCAGCAGCTCCCAGGGGATGTGGACAGATACGCAGTATTTT	CASSSQGMWTDTQYF
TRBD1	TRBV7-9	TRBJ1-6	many	TGTGCCAGCAGCCTCAGCACCGGGACAGACTATTCACCCCTCCACTTT	CASSLSTGTDYSPLHF
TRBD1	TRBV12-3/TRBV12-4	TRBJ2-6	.	TGTGCCAGCAGTGGGGGACAGGGTGGGGCCAACGTCCTGACTTTC	CASSGGQGGANVLTF
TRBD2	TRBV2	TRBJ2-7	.	TGTGCCAGCAGTTTCGCGGCTAGCGGGAGCTCCTACGAGCAGTACTTC	CASSFAASGSSYEQYF
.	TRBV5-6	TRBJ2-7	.	TGTGCCAGCAGTGAAACCAGGTTCGGATCCTACGAGCAGTACTTC	CASSETRFGSYEQYF
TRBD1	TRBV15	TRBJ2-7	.	TGTGCCACCAGCATGTGGACAGGGTTTACCGAGCAGTACTTC	CATSMWTGFTEQYF
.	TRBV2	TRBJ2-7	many	TGTGCCAGCAGTGTCATCGAGCAGTACTTC	CASSVIEQYF
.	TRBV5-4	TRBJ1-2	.	TGTGCCGCGAGCGGGAGTGGCGCTAACTATGGCTACACCTTC	CAASGSGANYGYTF
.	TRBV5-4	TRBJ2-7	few	TGTGCCAGCAGCCCCACCTTTGGAAGCTCCTACGAGCAGTACTTC	CASSPTFGSSYEQYF
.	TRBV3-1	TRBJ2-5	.	TGTGCCAGCAGCCAAGATTGGGCCACAGCCGCCCAGACCCAGTACTTC	CASSQDWATAAQTQYF
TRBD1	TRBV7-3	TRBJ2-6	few	TGTGCCAGCAGCTTAACGGGACAGGCGGGGTCTGGGGCCAACGTCCTGACTTTC	CASSLTGQAGSGANVLTF
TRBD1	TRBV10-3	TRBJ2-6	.	TGTGCCATCAGTTTGGACAGGAACACTGAAGCTTTC	CAISLDRNTEAF
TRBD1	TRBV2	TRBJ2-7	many	TGTGCCAGCAGCATCGACAGGGACTCCTACGAGCAGTACTTC	CASSIDRDSYEQYF
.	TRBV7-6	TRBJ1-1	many	TGTGCCAGCAGTCCCGACTGGAACACTGAAGCTTTCTTT	CASSPDWNTEAFF
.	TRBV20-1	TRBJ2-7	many	TGCAGTGCTAGAGTTCCAGGGCAGAATCCCTACGAGCAGTACTTC	CSARVPGQNPYEQYF
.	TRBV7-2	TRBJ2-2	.	TGTGCCAGCAGCTTCCCATCACGGGGTACCGGGGAGCTGTTTTTT	CASSFPSRGTGELFF
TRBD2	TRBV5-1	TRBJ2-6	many	TGCGCCAGCAGCTTCGGAGCGGGAGGCCACGGGACTGGGGCCAACGTCCTGACTTTC	CASSFGAGGHGTGANVLTF
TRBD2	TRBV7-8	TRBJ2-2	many	TGTGCCAGCAGCTTAGGTAGCGGGACCGGGGAGCTGTTTTTT	CASSLGSGTGELFF
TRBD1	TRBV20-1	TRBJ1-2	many	TGCAGTGCTAGAGAAGGGACAGACTATGGCTACACCTTC	CSAREGTDYGYTF
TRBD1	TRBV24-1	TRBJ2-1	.	TGTGCCACCTCCCTTGTGGGGACAGGTAAGGATGAGCAGTTCTTC	CATSLVGTGKDEQFF
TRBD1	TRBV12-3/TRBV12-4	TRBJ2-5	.	TGTGCCAGCAGCCCCCGGGACAGGGGGATACAAGAGACCCAGTACTTC	CASSPRDRGIQETQYF
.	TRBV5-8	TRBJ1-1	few	TGTGCCAGCAGCTCTCCGGACGGTCTAGGAGCTTTCTTT	CASSSPDGLGAFF
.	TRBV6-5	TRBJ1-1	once	TGTGCCAGCAGTTACCCCCAGGTCGACACTGAAGCTTTCTTT	CASSYPQVDTEAFF
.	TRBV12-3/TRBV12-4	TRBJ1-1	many	TGTGCCAGCAGCGCCGGGACGCCTCCTGAAGCTTTCTTT	CASSAGTPPEAFF
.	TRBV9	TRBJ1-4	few	TGTGCCAGCTCACCACCGGGGACAAAGAATGAAAAACTGTTTTTT	CASSPPGTKNEKLFF
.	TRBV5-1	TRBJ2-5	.	TGCGCCAGCAGCTTGGAGAGAAGGGGAGAGACCCAGTACTTC	CASSLERRGETQYF
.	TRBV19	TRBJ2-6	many	TGTGCCAGTACCCCTAAACGGTATGGGGCCAACGTCCTGACTTTC	CASTPKRYGANVLTF
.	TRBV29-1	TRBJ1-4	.	TGCAGTCTGGGCTACGGTAATGAAAAACTGTTTTTT	CSLGYGNEKLFF
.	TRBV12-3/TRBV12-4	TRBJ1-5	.	TGTGCCAGCAGTAAGGACGGACTCAACAATCAGCCCCAGCATTTT	CASSKDGLNNQPQHF
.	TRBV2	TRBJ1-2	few	TGTGCCAGCCCCCTTGGGGCAAGAGCTAACTATGGCTACACCTTC	CASPLGARANYGYTF
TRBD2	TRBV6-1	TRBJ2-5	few	TGTGCCAGCAGTTACACTGCAGCGGGGGGATATCAAGAGACCCAGTACTTC	CASSYTAAGGYQETQYF
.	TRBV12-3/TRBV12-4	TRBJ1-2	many	TGTGCCAGCAGCCGGTCCGACTCCGGGCCTATTTATGGCTACACCTTC	CASSRSDSGPIYGYTF
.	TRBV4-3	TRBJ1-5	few	TGCGCCAGCAGCCAAGATCTGGGGGAAAGCAATCAGCCCCAGCATTTT	CASSQDLGESNQPQHF
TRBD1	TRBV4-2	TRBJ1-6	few	TGTGCCAGCAGCCAAGGGACAGGGAAACGCTCACCCCTCCACTTT	CASSQGTGKRSPLHF
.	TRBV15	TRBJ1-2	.	TGTGCCACCAGCGCCTCGACACGGTCTAGTGGCTACACCTTC	CATSASTRSSGYTF
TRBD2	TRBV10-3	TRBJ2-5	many	TGTGCCATCGGGCCAGCGGGGGCTCAAGAGACCCAGTACTTC	CAIGPAGAQETQYF
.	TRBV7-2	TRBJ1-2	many	TGTGCCAGCAGCACCCGGGGGTTAGACGGCTACACCTTC	CASSTRGLDGYTF
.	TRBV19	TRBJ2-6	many	TGTGCCAGTAGTATAGTCGGGGGGCCGGGGGCCAACGTCCTGACTTTC	CASSIVGGPGANVLTF
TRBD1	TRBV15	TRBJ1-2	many	TGTGCCACCAGGGGAAGGGACAGGGATGGTGACTATGGCTACACCTTC	CATRGRDRDGDYGYTF
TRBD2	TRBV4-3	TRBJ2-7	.	TGCGCCAGCAGCCAAGCGGGGGGGCCCTACGAGCAGTACTTC	CASSQAGGPYEQYF
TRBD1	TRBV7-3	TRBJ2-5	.	TGTGCCAGCAGACAGGGGGTAGAGACCCAGTACTTC	CASRQGVETQYF
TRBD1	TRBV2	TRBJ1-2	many	TGTGCCAGCAGCAACAGGGGGCGCGATGGCTACACCTTC	CASSNRGRDGYTF
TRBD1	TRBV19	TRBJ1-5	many	TGTGCCAGTAGTATGAGGGACAGTGACAATCAGCCCCAGCATTTT	CASSMRDSDNQPQHF
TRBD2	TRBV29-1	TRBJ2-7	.	TGCAGCGTCGGAGGACTAGCGGGAGACGAGCAGTACTTC	CSVGGLAGDEQYF
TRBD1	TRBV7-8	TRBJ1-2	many	TGTGCCAGCAGCTCCCCATCAGGGGGCTATGGCTACACCTTC	CASSSPSGGYGYTF
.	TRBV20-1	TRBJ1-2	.	TGCAGTGTTAGGGGGGGCAGGGGCTTTGGCTACACCTTC	CSVRGGRGFGYTF
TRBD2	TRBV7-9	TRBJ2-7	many	TGTGCCAGCAGCTCCCCGGGACTAGCGGGGAATGGCTACGAGCAGTACTTC	CASSSPGLAGNGYEQYF
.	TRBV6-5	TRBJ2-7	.	TGTGCCAGCAGTCACAGGGCCCCCTACGAGCAGTACTTC	CASSHRAPYEQYF
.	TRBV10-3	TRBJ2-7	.	TGTGCCAGCAGTCAAGAACTATATTATTCCTACGAGCAGTACTTC	CASSQELYYSYEQYF
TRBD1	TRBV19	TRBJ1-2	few	TGTGCCAGTAGTCGGGACAGGGCTAACTATGGCTACACCTTC	CASSRDRANYGYTF